Listed below are T cell receptor beta chains from one sample, sequenced in a study of blood T cell repertoires in COVID-19. The protocol was immunoSEQ multiplex PCR, while the TCRdb copy is restricted to in-frame clones and leaves out a portion. The data show about 81,000 clones, with about 89% seen just once and approximately 1.2% held by the top ten. What was sequenced was PBMCs or T cells enriched from blood (not recorded which). The origin of the receptors is a woman aged 45-65 years with acute COVID-19. Each CDR3 is given with its conserved first and last residue. Each record gives: D gene, clone size, V gene, J gene, CDR3 protein, CDR3 DNA. The D gene is left open where the match is weak. Clone size is not always given. Where it is, it says once, few, many or a class for expanded clones.

.,.,TRBV19,TRBJ1-5,CATTSRGTVGNQPQHF,TGTGCCACCACCTCTCGGGGGACTGTTGGCAATCAGCCCCAGCATTTT
TRBD1,.,TRBV12-3/TRBV12-4,TRBJ1-2,CASRQGRYGYTF,TGTGCCAGCCGACAGGGACGCTATGGCTACACCTTC
TRBD1,.,TRBV5-1,TRBJ1-1,CASSPGNDRGDAFF,TGCGCCAGCAGCCCCGGAAACGACAGGGGCGACGCTTTCTTT
.,.,TRBV7-9,TRBJ2-7,CASSLDGDSYEQYF,TGTGCCAGCAGCTTAGATGGAGACTCCTACGAGCAGTACTTC
.,.,TRBV27,TRBJ2-3,CASSFQGSIRDTQYF,TGTGCCAGCAGTTTCCAGGGGTCTATTCGGGATACGCAGTATTTT
TRBD1,.,TRBV6-1,TRBJ1-6,CASSEPPGGVGNSPLHF,TGTGCCAGCAGTGAACCTCCAGGGGGCGTGGGGAATTCACCCCTCCACTTT
TRBD1,.,TRBV6-4,TRBJ2-3,CASSAGQGAEDTQYF,TGTGCCAGCAGTGCCGGACAGGGGGCAGAGGATACGCAGTATTTT
.,once,TRBV30,TRBJ1-2,CAWRKTPANYGYTF,TGTGCCTGGAGAAAAACGCCCGCGAACTATGGCTACACCTTC
TRBD1,.,TRBV30,TRBJ1-1,CAWSVQGASEAFF,TGTGCCTGGAGTGTACAGGGGGCCAGTGAAGCTTTCTTT
TRBD1,.,TRBV18,TRBJ2-6,CASSPYRGRSGANVLTF,TGTGCCAGCTCACCCTACAGGGGGCGGTCGGGGGCCAACGTCCTGACTTTC
.,.,TRBV11-3,TRBJ2-3,CASSLEGSTDTQYF,TGTGCCAGCAGCTTAGAGGGCAGCACAGATACGCAGTATTTT
TRBD1,.,TRBV19,TRBJ1-2,CASSTSTGVRLGYTF,TGTGCCAGTAGTACCTCGACAGGGGTCCGACTAGGCTACACCTTC
TRBD1,.,TRBV7-9,TRBJ2-5,CASSSHGTGEETQYF,TGTGCCAGCAGCTCGCACGGGACAGGGGAGGAGACCCAGTACTTC
TRBD2,.,TRBV6-5,TRBJ2-7,CASSYQLAGGEQYF,TGTGCCAGCAGTTACCAGCTAGCGGGAGGGGAGCAGTACTTC
.,.,TRBV29-1,TRBJ1-2,CSVEVPLGAPVGGYTF,TGCAGCGTTGAAGTTCCCCTGGGGGCCCCGGTGGGCGGCTACACCTTC
.,.,TRBV24-1,TRBJ1-4,CATSGAGDREKLFF,TGTGCCACCAGTGGGGCCGGAGACAGGGAAAAACTGTTTTTT
.,.,TRBV3-1/TRBV3-2,TRBJ1-2,CASSQTIPDRLGYTF,TGTGCCAGCAGCCAGACCATTCCCGACAGGCTCGGCTACACCTTC
TRBD2,.,TRBV10-3,TRBJ2-7,CAISLTSGSYEQYF,TGTGCCATCTCCCTGACTAGCGGGAGTTACGAGCAGTACTTC
.,.,TRBV2,TRBJ1-2,CASMGRAVYGYTF,TGTGCCAGCATGGGGAGGGCTGTTTATGGCTACACCTTC
.,.,TRBV6-6,TRBJ2-1,CASSPDTVEQFF,TGTGCCAGCAGCCCTGACACGGTCGAGCAGTTCTTC
.,.,TRBV3-1/TRBV3-2,TRBJ1-1,CASSQDQGSEAFF,TGTGCCAGCAGCCAAGATCAGGGGTCCGAAGCTTTCTTT
.,.,TRBV6-5,TRBJ1-1,CATVAGGNTEAFF,TGTGCCACGGTCGCGGGGGGGAACACTGAAGCTTTCTTT